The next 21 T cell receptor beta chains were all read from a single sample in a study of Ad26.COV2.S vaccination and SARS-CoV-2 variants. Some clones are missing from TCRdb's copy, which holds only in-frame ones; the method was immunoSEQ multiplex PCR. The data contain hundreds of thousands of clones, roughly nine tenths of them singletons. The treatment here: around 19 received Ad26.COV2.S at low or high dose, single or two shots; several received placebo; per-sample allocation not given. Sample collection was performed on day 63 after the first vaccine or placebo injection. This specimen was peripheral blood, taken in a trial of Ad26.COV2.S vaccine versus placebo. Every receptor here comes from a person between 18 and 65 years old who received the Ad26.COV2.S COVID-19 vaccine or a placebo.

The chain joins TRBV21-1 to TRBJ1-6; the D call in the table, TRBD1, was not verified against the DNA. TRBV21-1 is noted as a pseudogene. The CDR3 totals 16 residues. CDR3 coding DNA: TGTGCCAGCAGCCCACCCCACCAGGGGACACATTCACCCCTCCACTTT. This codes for CASSPPHQGTHSPLHF.

CDR3: CASSPSRQSNTGELFF. The CDR3 DNA follows: TGTGCCAGCAGCCCGAGCCGACAGTCGAACACCGGGGAGCTGTTTTTT. V usage is TRBV4-2 and J usage is TRBJ2-2; weak D call: TRBD1 (5 bases). Trimming cost V 4 bases and J 0 bases, with 12 bases left between them. The germline V gene encodes CDR1 LGHNA and CDR2 YNFKEQ. The CDR3 totals 16 residues.

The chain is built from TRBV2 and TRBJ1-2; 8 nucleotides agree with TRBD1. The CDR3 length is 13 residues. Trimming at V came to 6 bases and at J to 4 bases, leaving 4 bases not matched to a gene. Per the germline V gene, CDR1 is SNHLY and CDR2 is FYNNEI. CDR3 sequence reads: CASRDREGYGYTF. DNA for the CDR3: TGTGCCAGCAGGGACAGGGAGGGCTATGGCTACACCTTC.

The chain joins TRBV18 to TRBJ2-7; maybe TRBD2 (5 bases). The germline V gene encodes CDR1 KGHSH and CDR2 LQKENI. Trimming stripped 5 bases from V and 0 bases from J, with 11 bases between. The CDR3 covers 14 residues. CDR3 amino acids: CASSFSGSSYEQYF. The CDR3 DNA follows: TGTGCCAGCTCATTCTCTGGGAGCTCCTACGAGCAGTACTTC.

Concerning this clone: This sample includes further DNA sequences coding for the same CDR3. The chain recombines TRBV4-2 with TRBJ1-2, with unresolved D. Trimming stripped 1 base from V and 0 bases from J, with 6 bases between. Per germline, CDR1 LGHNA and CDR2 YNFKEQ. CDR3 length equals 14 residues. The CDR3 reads CASSQAAANYGYTF. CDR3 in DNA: TGTGCCAGCAGCCAAGCTGCAGCTAACTATGGCTACACCTTC.

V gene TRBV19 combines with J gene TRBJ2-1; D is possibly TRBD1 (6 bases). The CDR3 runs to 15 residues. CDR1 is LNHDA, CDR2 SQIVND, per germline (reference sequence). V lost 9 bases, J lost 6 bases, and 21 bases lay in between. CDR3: CASPTYRVGANEQFF. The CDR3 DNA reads TGTGCCAGCCCTACTTACAGGGTAGGGGCCAATGAGCAGTTCTTC.

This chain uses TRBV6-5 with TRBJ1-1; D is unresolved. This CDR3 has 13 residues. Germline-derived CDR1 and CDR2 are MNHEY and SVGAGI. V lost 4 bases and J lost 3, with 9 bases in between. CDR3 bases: TGTGCCAGCAGTTTAAACTCCGACACTGAAGCTTTCTTT. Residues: CASSLNSDTEAFF.

The CDR3 DNA is TGTGCCAGCAGCTTAGCGGCTAGCTCCCCTTTGCAGTATTTT. Translated: CASSLAASSPLQYF. The gene calls are TRBV11-3 and TRBJ2-3, with TRBD2 as a possible D gene (5 bases). Germline V lookup: CDR1 SGHNT, CDR2 YENEEA. This CDR3 has 14 residues. Trimming removed 1 base at V and 11 bases at J, with 16 bases between. The complete variable domain, with remaining parts taken from reference TRBV11-3 and TRBJ2-3, reads EAGVVQSPRYKIIEKKQPVAFWCNPISGHNTLYWYLQNLGQGPELLIRYENEEAVDDSQLPKDRFSAERLKGVDSTLKIQPAELGDSAVYLCASSLAASSPLQYFGPGTRLTVL.

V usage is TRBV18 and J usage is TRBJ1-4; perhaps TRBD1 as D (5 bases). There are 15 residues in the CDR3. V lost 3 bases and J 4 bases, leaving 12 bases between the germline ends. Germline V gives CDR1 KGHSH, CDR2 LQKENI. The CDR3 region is CASSPSGTINEKLFF. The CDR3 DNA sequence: TGTGCCAGCTCACCCTCCGGGACCATTAATGAAAAACTGTTTTTT.

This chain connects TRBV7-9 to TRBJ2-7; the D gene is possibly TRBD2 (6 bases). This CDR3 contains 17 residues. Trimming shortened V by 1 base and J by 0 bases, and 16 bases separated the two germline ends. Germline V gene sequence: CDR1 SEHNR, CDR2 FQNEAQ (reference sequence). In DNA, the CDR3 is TGTGCCAGCAGCTTAGGGGGGGAAGGCCGGAGCTCCTACGAGCAGTACGTC. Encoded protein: CASSLGGEGRSSYEQYV.

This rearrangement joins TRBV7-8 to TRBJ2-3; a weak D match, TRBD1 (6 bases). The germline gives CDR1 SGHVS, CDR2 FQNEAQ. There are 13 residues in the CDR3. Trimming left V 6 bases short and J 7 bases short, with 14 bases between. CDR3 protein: CASRLQGWNTQYF. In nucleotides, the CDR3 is TGTGCCAGCAGACTTCAGGGGTGGAATACGCAGTATTTT.

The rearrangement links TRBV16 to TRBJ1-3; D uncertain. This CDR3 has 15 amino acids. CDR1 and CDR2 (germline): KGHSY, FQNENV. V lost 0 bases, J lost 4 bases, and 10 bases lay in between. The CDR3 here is CASSQSGGPGNTIYF. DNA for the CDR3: TGTGCCAGCAGCCAATCGGGAGGGCCCGGAAACACCATATATTTT.

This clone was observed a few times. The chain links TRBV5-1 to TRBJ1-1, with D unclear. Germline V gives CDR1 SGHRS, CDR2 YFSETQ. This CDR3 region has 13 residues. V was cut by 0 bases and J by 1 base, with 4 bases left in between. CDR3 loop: CASSLDTNTEAFF. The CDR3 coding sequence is TGCGCCAGCAGCTTGGATACGAACACTGAAGCTTTCTTT. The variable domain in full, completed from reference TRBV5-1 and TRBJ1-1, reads KAGVTQTPRYLIKTRGQQVTLSCSPISGHRSVSWYQQTPGQGLQFLFEYFSETQRNKGNFPGRFSGRQFSNSRSEMNVSTLELGDSALYLCASSLDTNTEAFFGQGTRLTVV.

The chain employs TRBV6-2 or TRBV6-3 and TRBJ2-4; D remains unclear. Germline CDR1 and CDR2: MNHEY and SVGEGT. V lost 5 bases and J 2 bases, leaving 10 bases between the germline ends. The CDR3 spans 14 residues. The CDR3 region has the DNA TGTGCCAGCAGTCTAGAGTGGTCCAAAAACATTCAGTACTTC. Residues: CASSLEWSKNIQYF.

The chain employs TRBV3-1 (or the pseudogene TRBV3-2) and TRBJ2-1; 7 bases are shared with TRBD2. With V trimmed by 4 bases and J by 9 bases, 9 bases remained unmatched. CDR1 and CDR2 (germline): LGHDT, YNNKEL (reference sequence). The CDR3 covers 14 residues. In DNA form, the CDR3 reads TGTGCCAGCAGCCTCATCGGACTAGACGGTGAGCAGTTCTTC. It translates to CASSLIGLDGEQFF.

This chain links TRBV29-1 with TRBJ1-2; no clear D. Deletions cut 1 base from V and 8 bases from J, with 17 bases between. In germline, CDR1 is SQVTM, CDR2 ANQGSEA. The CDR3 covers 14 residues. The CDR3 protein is CSVEVGLRPTGYTF. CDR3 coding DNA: TGCAGCGTTGAAGTCGGGCTCCGTCCGACCGGCTACACCTTC.

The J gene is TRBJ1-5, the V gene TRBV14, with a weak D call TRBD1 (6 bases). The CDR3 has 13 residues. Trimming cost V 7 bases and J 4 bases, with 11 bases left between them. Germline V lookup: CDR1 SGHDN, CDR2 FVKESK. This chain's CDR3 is CASNEGVNQPQHF. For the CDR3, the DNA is TGTGCCAGCAACGAGGGGGTAAATCAGCCCCAGCATTTT.

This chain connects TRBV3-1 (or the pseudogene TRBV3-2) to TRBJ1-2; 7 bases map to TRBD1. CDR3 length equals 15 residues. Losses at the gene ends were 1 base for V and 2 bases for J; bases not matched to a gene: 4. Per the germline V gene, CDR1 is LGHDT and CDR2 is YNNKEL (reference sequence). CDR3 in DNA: TGTGCCAGCAGCCAAGCGGGACAGAGAAACTATGGCTACACCTTC. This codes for CASSQAGQRNYGYTF.

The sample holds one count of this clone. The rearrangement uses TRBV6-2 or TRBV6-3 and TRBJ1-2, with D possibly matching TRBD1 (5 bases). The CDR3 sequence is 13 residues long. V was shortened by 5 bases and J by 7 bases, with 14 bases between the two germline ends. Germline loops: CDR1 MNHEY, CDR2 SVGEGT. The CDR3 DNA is TGTGCCAGCAGTGGCCCCCAGGGTTTTGGCTACACCTTC. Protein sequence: CASSGPQGFGYTF.

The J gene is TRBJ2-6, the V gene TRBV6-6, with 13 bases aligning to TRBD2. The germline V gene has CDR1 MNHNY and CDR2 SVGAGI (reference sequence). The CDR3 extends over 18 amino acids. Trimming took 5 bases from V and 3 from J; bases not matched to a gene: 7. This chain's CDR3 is CASSLRTSGRGGANVLTF. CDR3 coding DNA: TGTGCCAGCAGTCTACGGACTAGCGGGAGAGGTGGGGCCAACGTCCTGACTTTC.

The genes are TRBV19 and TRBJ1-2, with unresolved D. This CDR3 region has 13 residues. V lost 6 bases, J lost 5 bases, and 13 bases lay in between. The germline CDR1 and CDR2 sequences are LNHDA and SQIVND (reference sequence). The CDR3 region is CASSLPLGYGYTF. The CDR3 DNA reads TGTGCCAGTAGCCTACCCCTAGGGTATGGCTACACCTTC.